This passage covers 5 T cell receptor beta chains from one sample sequenced in a study of blood T cell repertoires in COVID-19. The repertoire was sequenced with immunoSEQ multiplex PCR; TCRdb's copy has only in-frame clones and lacks some. The sample holds roughly 70,000 clones; 89% are singletons and the top ten take 1.3% to 1.5%. Sequenced sample: peripheral blood. Receptors originate from a man between 60 and 70 years old with acute or convalescent COVID-19.

The chain carries TRBV11-2 and TRBJ2-3; TRBD2 aligns across 13 bases. The CDR3 has 16 amino acids. V lost 1 base to trimming and J lost 7 bases; unmatched junction nucleotides: 5. Germline CDR1 SGHAT, CDR2 FQNNGV. The CDR3 DNA is TGTGCCAGCAGCTTAGCACTAGCGGGGGGGCCGAATACGCAGTATTTT. Translating gives CASSLALAGGPNTQYF.

This rearrangement joins TRBV4-1 to TRBJ1-4; no reliable D call. CDR3 size: 16 residues. V lost 0 bases and J lost 9, with 17 bases in between. In germline, CDR1 is MGHRA, CDR2 YSYEKL. The CDR3 DNA follows: TGCGCCAGCAGCCAAGACTATGCACAGAATTCCCAAAAACTGTTTTTT. Encoded protein: CASSQDYAQNSQKLFF.

The chain recombines TRBV6-6 with TRBJ1-1, with 8 bases matching TRBD1. V shed 8 bases and J 4 bases; nucleotides not matched to a gene: 6. The CDR3 has 13 residues. Germline V lookup: CDR1 MNHNY, CDR2 SVGAGI (reference sequence). In DNA, the CDR3 is TGTGCCAGCTGCGGACAGGGAGGCACTGAAGCTTTCTTT. Its translation: CASCGQGGTEAFF.

The chain combines TRBV5-1 with TRBJ2-7; no clear D. The CDR3 covers 14 residues. Trimming removed 8 bases from V and 0 bases from J, with 15 bases in between. Germline loops: CDR1 SGHRS, CDR2 YFSETQ. The CDR3 region has the DNA TGCGCCAGAAATAAGAGACACGACTCCTACGAGCAGTACTTC. Encoded protein: CARNKRHDSYEQYF.

The V call is TRBV4-2, the J call TRBJ1-1, with 7 positions matching TRBD1. V lost 0 bases and J lost 1; bases outside the gene matches: 5. CDR1 and CDR2 from the germline V gene are LGHNA and YNFKEQ. The CDR3 covers 16 residues. The CDR3 protein is CASSQDWGQTNTEAFF. In DNA, the CDR3 is TGTGCCAGCAGCCAAGATTGGGGACAGACGAACACTGAAGCTTTCTTT.